This T cell receptor beta chain was observed in a study of cytomegalovirus exposure and HLA in healthy donors. The donors comprised healthy bone marrow donors. Amplification used 60 Vbeta primers and 13 Jbeta primers. Method: immunoSEQ multiplex PCR; TCRdb's copy keeps in-frame clones and lacks some. The table has hundreds of thousands of clones, around four fifths seen once. Germline CDR1 is SEHNR and CDR2 is FQNEAQ (reference sequence). V trimming: 3 bases; J trimming: 4 bases; junction bases outside the gene matches: 4. CDR3 length equals 14 residues. The sample taken for sequencing was PBMCs. The receptor was isolated from a male donor in good health and CMV-seronegative. The V and J genes are TRBV7-9 and TRBJ2-7, with TRBD2 matching 9 bases. In nucleotides, the CDR3 is TGTGCCAGCAGCTTCGAGACTAGCGGATACGAGCAGTACTTC. It yields the protein CASSFETSGYEQYF.